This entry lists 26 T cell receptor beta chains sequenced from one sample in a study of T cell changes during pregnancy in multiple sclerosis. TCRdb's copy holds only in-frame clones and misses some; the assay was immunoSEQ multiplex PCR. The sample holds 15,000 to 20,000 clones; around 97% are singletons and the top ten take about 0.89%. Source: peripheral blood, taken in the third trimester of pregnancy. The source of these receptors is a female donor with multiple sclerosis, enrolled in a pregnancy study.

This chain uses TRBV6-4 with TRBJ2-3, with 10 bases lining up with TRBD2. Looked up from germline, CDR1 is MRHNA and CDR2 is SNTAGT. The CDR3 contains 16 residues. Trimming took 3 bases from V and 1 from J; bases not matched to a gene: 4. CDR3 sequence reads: CASSEFTSGGTDTQYF. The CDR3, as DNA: TGTGCCAGCAGTGAGTTTACTAGCGGGGGCACAGATACGCAGTATTTT.

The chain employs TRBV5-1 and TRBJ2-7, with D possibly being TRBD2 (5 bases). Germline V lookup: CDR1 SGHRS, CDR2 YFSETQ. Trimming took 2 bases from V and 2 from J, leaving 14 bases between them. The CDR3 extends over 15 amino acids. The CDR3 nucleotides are TGCGCCAGCAGCTTAACTACCGGGGTAACCTACGAGCAGTACTTC. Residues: CASSLTTGVTYEQYF.

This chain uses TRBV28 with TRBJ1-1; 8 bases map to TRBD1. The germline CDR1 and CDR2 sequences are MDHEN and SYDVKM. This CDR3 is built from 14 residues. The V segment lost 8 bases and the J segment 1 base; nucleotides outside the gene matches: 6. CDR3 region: CASRWTGRNTEAFF. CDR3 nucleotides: TGTGCCAGCCGGTGGACAGGGCGGAACACTGAAGCTTTCTTT.

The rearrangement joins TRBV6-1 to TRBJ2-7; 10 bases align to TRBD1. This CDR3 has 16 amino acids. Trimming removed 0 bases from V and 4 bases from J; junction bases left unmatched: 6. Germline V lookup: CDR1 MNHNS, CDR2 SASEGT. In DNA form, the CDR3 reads TGTGCCAGCAGTGAAGCTCCGGGACAGGGGTCATACGAGCAGTACTTC. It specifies CASSEAPGQGSYEQYF.

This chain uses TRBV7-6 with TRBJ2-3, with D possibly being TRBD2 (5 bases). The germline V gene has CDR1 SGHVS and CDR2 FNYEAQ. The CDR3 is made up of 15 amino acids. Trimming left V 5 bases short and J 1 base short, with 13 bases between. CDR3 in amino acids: CASSQQRVGTDTQYF. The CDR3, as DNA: TGTGCCAGCAGCCAGCAGAGGGTGGGCACAGATACGCAGTATTTT. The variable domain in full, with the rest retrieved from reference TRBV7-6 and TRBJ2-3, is GAGVSQSPRYKVTKRGQDVALRCDPISGHVSLYWYRQALGQGPEFLTYFNYEAQQDKSGLPNDRFSAERPEGSISTLTIQRTEQRDSAMYRCASSQQRVGTDTQYFGPGTRLTVL.

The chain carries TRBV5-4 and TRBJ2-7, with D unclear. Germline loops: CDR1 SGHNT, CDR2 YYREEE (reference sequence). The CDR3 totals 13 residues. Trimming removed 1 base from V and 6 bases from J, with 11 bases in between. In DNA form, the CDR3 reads TGTGCCAGCAGCTTGTGGGCAGGCAGCGAGCAGTACTTC. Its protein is CASSLWAGSEQYF.

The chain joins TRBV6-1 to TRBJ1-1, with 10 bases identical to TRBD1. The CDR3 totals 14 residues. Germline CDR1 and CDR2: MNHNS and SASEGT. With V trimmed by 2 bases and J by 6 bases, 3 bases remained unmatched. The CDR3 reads CASSEPGQGAEAFF. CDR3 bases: TGTGCCAGCAGTGAACCTGGACAGGGGGCTGAAGCTTTCTTT.

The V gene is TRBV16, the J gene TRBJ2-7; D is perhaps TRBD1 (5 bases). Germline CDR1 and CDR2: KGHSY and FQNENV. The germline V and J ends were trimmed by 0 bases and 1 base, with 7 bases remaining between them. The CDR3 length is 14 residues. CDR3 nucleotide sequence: TGTGCCAGCAGCCAATCGGCAGGGTCCTACGAGCAGTACTTC. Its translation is CASSQSAGSYEQYF.

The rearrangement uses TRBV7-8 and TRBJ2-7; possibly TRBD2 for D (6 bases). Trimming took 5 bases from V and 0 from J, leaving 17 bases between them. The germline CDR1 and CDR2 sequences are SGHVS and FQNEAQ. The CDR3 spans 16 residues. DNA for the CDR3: TGTGCCAGCAGCCCGGCCGGGACTTATAGCTCCTACGAGCAGTACTTC. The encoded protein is CASSPAGTYSSYEQYF.

CDR3 region: CAISETRDSYNEQFF. CDR3 bases: TGTGCCATCAGCGAAACCCGGGACAGCTACAATGAGCAGTTCTTC. The rearrangement links TRBV10-3 to TRBJ2-1; 7 positions agree with TRBD1. There are 15 residues in the CDR3. The V gene's germline CDR1 is ENHRY and CDR2 SYGVKD. Germline trimming cut 6 bases from V and 3 bases from J; bases unmatched to any gene: 8.

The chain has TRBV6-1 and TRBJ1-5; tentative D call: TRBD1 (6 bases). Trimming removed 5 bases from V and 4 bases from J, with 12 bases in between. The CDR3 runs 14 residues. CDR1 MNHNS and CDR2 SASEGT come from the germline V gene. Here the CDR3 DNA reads TGTGCCAGCAGTTTACAGGGCTGGAATCAGCCCCAGCATTTT. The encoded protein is CASSLQGWNQPQHF.

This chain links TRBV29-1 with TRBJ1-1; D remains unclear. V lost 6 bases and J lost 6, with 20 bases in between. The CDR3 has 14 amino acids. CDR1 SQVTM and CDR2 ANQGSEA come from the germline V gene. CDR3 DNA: TGCAGCGTCCTTCTCCGGGAAGCGGTTCCTGAAGCTTTCTTT. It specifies CSVLLREAVPEAFF.

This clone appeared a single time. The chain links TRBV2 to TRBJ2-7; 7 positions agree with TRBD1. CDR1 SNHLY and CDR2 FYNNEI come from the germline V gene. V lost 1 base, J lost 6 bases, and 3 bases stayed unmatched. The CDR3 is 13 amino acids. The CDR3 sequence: CASSEGTGLEQYF. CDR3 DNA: TGTGCCAGCAGTGAAGGGACAGGTCTCGAGCAGTACTTC. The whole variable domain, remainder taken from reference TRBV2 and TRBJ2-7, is EPEVTQTPSHQVTQMGQEVILRCVPISNHLYFYWYRQILGQKVEFLVSFYNNEISEKSEIFDDQFSVERPDGSNFTLKIRSTKLEDSAMYFCASSEGTGLEQYFGPGTRLTVT.

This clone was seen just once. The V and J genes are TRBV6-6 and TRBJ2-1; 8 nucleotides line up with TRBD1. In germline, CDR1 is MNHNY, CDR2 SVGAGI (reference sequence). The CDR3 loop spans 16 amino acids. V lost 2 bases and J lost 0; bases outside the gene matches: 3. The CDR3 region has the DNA TGTGCCAGCAGTTACAAAACAGGGGGCTCCTACAATGAGCAGTTCTTC. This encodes CASSYKTGGSYNEQFF.

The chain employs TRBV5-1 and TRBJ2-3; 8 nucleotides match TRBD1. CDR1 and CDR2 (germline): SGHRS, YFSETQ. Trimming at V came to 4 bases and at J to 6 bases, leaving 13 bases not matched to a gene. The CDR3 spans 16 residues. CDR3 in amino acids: CASSAGQVDQGDTQYF. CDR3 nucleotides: TGCGCCAGCAGCGCGGGACAGGTCGACCAGGGGGATACGCAGTATTTT.

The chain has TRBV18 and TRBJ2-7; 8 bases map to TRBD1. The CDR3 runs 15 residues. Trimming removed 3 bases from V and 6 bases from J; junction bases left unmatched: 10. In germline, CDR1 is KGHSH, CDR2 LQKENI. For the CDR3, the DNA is TGTGCCAGCTCACCGAAGACAGGGGTAAACGGCGAGCAGTACTTC. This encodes CASSPKTGVNGEQYF.

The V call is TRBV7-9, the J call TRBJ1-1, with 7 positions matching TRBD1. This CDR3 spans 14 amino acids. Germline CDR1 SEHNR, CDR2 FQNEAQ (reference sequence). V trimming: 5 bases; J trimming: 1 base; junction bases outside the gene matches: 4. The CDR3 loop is CASSLGQANTEAFF. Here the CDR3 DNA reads TGTGCCAGCAGCCTCGGACAGGCGAACACTGAAGCTTTCTTT.

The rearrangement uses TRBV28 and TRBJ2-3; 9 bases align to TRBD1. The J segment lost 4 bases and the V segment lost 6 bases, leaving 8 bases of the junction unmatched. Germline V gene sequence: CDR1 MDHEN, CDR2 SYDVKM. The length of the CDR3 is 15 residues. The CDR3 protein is CASRWTGVVADTQYF. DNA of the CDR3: TGTGCCAGCAGGTGGACAGGGGTAGTCGCAGATACGCAGTATTTT.

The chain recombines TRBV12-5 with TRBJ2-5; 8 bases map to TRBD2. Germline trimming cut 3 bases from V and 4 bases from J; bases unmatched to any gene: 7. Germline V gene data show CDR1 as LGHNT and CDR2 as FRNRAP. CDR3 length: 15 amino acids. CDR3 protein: CASGFRGGHLETQYF. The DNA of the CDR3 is TGTGCTAGTGGTTTTCGCGGGGGGCATCTAGAGACCCAGTACTTC.

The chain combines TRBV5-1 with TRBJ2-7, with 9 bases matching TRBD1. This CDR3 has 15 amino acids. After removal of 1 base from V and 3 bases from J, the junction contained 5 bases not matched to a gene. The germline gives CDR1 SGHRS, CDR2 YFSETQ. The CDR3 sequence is CASSLIGTGSYEQYF. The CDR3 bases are TGCGCCAGCAGCTTGATCGGGACAGGGAGCTACGAGCAGTACTTC.

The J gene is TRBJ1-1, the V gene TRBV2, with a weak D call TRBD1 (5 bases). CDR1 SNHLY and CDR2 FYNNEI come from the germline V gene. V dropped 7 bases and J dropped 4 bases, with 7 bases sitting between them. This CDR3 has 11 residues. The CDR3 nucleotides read TGTGCCAGCAAACAGGTCACTGAAGCTTTCTTT. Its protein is CASKQVTEAFF.

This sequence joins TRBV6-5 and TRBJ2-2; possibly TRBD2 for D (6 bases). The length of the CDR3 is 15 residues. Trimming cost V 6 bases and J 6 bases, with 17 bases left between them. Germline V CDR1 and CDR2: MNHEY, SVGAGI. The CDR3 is CASSPDGGRSGELFF. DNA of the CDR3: TGTGCCAGCAGCCCCGACGGAGGGAGGTCCGGGGAGCTGTTTTTT.

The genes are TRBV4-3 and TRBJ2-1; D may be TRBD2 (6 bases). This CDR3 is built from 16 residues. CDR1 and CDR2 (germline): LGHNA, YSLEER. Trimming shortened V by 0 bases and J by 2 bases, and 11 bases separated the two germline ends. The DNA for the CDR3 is TGCGCCAGCAGCCAAGATCTGGAGGGCCCCTACAATGAGCAGTTCTTC. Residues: CASSQDLEGPYNEQFF.

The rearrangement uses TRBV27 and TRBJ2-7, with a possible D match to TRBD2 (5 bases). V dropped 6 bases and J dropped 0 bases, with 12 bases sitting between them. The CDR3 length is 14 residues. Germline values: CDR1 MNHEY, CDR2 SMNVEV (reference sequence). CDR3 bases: TGTGCCAGCAGGGGAGACGTACACTCCTACGAGCAGTACTTC. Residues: CASRGDVHSYEQYF.

In DNA form, the CDR3 reads TGTGCCAGCAGTTCCCCTGTGACAGCTCATGGCTATGGCTACACCTTC. Its translation is CASSSPVTAHGYGYTF. The genes are TRBV6-6 and TRBJ1-2; perhaps TRBD1 as D (5 bases). Looked up from germline, CDR1 is MNHNY and CDR2 is SVGAGI (reference sequence). The germline V and J ends were trimmed by 4 bases and 4 bases, with 19 bases remaining between them. The CDR3 extends over 16 amino acids.

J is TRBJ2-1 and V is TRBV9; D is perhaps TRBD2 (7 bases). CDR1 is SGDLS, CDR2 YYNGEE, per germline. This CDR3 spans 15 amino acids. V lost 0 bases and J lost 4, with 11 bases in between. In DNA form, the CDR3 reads TGTGCCAGCAGCGTAGGGGCGGGGGCGTACAATGAGCAGTTCTTC. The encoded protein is CASSVGAGAYNEQFF.